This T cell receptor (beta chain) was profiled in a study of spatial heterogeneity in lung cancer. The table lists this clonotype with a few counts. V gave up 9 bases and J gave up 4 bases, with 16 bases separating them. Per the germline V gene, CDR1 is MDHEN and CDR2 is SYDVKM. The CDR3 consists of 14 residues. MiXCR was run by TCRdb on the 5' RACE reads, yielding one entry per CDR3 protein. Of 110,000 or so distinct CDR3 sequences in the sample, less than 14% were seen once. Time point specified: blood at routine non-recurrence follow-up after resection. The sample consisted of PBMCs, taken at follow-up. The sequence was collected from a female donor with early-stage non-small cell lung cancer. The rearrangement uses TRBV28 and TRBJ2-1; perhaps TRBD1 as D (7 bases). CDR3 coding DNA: TGTGCCAGTGTGAACAGGGGACTGTACAATGAGCAGTTCTTC. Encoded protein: CASVNRGLYNEQFF.